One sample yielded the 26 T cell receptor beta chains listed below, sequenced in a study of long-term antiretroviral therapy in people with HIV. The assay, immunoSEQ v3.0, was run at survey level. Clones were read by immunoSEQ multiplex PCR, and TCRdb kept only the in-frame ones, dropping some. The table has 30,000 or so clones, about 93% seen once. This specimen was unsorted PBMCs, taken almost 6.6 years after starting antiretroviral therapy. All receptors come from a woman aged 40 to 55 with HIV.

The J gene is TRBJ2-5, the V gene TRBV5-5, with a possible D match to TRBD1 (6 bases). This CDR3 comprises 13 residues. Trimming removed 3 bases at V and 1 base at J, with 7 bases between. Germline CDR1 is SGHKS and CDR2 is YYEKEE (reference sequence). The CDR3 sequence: CASSWTVQETQYF. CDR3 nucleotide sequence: TGTGCCAGCAGCTGGACAGTCCAAGAGACCCAGTACTTC.

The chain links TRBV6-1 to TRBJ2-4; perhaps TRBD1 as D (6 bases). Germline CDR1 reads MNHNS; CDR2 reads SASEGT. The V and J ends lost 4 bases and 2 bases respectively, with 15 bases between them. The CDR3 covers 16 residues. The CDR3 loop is CASSGPLGQTKNIQYF. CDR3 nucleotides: TGTGCCAGCAGTGGGCCCCTAGGACAGACCAAAAACATTCAGTACTTC.

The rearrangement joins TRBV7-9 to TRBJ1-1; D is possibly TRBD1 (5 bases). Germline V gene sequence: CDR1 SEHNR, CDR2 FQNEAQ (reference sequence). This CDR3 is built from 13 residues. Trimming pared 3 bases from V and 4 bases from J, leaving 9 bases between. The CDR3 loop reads CASSFRQSTEAFF. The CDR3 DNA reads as TGTGCCAGCAGCTTTAGACAGAGCACTGAAGCTTTCTTT.

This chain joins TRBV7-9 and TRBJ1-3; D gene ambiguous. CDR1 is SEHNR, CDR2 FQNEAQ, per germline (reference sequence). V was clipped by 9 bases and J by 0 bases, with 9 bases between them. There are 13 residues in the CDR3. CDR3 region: CASIGYSGNTIYF. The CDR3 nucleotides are TGTGCCAGTATTGGGTACTCTGGAAACACCATATATTTT.

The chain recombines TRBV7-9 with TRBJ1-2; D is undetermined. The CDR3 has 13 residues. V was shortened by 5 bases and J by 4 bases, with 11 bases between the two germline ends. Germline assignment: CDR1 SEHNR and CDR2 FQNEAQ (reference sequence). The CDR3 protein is CASSPGEVYGYTF. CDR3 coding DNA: TGTGCCAGCAGCCCCGGGGAGGTCTATGGCTACACCTTC.

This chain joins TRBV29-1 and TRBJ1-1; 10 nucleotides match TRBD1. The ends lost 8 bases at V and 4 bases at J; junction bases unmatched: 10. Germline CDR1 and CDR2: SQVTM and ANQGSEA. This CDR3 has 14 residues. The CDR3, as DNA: TGCAGCTCAACGAGGGGGACAGGGGCCACTGAAGCTTTCTTT. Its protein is CSSTRGTGATEAFF.

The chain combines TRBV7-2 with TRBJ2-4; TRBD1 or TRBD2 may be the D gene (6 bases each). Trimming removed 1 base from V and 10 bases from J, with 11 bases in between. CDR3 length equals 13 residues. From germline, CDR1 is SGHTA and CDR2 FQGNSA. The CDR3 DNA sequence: TGTGCCAGCAGCTTAGACGGGGGCGCGATTCAGTACTTC. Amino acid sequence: CASSLDGGAIQYF.

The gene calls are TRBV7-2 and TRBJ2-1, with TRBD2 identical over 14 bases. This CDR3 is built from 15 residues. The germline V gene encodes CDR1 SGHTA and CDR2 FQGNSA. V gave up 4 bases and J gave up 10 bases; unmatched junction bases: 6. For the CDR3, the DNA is TGTGCCAGCAGCTCGGGACTAGCGGGGGCAGGGGAGCAGTTCTTC. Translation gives CASSSGLAGAGEQFF.

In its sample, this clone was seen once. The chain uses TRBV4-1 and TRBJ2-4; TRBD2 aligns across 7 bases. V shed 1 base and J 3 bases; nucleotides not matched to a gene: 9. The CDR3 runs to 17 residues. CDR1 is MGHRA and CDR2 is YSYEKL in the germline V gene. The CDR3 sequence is CASSQGSSGGVKNIQYF. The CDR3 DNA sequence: TGCGCCAGCAGCCAAGGTTCTAGCGGAGGGGTCAAAAACATTCAGTACTTC.

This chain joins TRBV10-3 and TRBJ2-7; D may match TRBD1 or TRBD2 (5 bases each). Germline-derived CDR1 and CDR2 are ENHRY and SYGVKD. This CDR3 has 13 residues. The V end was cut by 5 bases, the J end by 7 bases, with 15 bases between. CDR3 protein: CAISLGTSWEQYF. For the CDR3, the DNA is TGTGCCATCAGTCTCGGGACGTCCTGGGAGCAGTACTTC.

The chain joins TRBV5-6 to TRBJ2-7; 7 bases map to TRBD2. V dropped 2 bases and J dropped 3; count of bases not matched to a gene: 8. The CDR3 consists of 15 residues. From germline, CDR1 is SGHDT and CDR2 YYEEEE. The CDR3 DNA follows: TGTGCCAGCAGCTTCGGGCTAGCGGACCTCTACGAGCAGTACTTC. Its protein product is CASSFGLADLYEQYF. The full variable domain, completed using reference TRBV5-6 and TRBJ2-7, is DAGVTQSPTHLIKTRGQQVTLRCSPKSGHDTVSWYQQALGQGPQFIFQYYEEEERQRGNFPDRFSGHQFPNYSSELNVNALLLGDSALYLCASSFGLADLYEQYFGPGTRLTVT.

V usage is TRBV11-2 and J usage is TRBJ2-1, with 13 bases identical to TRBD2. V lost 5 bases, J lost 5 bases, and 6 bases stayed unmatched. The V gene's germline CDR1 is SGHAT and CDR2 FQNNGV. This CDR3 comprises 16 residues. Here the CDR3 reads CASSLMTSGGHNEQFF. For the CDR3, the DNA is TGTGCCAGCAGCCTAATGACTAGCGGGGGGCACAATGAGCAGTTCTTC.

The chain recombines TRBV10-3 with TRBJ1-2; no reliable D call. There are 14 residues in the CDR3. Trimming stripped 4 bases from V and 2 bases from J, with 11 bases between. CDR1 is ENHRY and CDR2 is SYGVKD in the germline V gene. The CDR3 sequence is CAISGTAKNYGYTF. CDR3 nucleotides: TGTGCCATCAGTGGAACAGCTAAAAACTATGGCTACACCTTC.

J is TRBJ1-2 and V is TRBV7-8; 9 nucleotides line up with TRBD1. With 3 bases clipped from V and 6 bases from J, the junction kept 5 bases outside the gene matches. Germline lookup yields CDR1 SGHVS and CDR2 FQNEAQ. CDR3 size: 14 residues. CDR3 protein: CASSFPGQGDGYTF. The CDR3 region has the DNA TGTGCCAGCAGCTTTCCGGGACAGGGTGATGGCTACACCTTC.

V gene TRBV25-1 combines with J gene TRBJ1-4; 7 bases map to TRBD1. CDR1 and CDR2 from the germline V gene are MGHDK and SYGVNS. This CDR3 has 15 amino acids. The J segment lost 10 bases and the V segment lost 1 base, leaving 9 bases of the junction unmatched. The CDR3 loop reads CASSESLGGSGKLFF. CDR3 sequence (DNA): TGTGCCAGCAGTGAATCCCTAGGGGGCTCGGGAAAACTGTTTTTT.

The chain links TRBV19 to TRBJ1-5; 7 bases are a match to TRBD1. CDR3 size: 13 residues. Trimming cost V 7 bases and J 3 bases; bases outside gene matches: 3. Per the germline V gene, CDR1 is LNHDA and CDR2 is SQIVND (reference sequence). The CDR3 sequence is CASNDRDNQPQHF. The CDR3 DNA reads TGTGCCAGTAATGACAGGGACAATCAGCCCCAGCATTTT. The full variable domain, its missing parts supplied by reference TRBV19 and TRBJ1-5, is DGGITQSPKYLFRKEGQNVTLSCEQNLNHDAMYWYRQDPGQGLRLIYYSQIVNDFQKGDIAEGYSVSREKKESFPLTVTSAQKNPTAFYLCASNDRDNQPQHFGDGTRLSIL.

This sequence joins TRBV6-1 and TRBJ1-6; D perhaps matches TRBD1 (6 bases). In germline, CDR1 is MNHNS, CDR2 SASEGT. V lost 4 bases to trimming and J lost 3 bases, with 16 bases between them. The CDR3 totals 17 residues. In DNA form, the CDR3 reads TGTGCCAGCAGTGGTACAGGGTCCCGGGTCTATAATTCACCCCTCCACTTT. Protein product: CASSGTGSRVYNSPLHF.

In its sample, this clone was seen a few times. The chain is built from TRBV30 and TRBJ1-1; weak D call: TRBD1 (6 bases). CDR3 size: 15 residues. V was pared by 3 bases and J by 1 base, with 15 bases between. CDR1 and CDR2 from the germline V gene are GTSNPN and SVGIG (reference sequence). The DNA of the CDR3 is TGTGCCTGGAGCATGGGAATAGGGGGGAACACTGAAGCTTTCTTT. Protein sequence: CAWSMGIGGNTEAFF. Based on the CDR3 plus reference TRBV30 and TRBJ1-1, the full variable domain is SQTIHQWPATLVQPVGSPLSLECTVEGTSNPNLYWYRQAAGRGLQLLFYSVGIGQISSEVPQNLSASRPQDRQFILSSKKLLLSDSGFYLCAWSMGIGGNTEAFFGQGTRLTVV.

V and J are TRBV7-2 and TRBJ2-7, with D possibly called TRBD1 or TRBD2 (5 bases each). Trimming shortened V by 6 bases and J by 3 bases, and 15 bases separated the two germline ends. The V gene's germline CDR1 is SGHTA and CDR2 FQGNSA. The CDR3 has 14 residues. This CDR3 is CASSLTGTSYEQYF. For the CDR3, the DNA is TGTGCCAGCAGTCTTACGGGGACCAGCTACGAGCAGTACTTC.

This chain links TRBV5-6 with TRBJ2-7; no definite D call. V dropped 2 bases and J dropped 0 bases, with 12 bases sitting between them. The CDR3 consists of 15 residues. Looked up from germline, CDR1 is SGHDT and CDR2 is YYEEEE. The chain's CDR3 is CASSLLADLSYEQYF. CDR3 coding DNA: TGTGCCAGCAGCTTATTAGCCGATCTCTCCTACGAGCAGTACTTC.

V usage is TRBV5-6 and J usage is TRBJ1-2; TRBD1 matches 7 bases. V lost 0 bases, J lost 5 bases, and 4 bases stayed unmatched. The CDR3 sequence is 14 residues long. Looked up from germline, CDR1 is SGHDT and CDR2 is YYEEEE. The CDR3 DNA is TGTGCCAGCAGCTTGGACAGGGGATCATATGGCTACACCTTC. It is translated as CASSLDRGSYGYTF. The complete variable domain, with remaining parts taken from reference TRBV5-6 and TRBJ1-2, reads DAGVTQSPTHLIKTRGQQVTLRCSPKSGHDTVSWYQQALGQGPQFIFQYYEEEERQRGNFPDRFSGHQFPNYSSELNVNALLLGDSALYLCASSLDRGSYGYTFGSGTRLTVV.

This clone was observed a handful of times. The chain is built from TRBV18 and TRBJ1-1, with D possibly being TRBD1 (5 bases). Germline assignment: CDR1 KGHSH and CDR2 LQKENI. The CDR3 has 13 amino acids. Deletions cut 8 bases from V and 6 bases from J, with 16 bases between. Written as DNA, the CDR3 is TGTGCCAGCCTCGGGGGGAGGGACCCTGAAGCTTTCTTT. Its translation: CASLGGRDPEAFF.

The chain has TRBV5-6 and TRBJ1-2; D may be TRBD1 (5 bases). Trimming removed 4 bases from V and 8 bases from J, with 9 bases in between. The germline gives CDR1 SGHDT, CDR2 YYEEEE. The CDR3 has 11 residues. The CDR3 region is CASSVGEGYTF. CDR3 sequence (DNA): TGTGCCAGCAGCGTAGGGGAGGGCTACACCTTC.

The CDR3 protein is CASSVENYGYTF. Here the CDR3 DNA reads TGCGCCAGCAGCGTGGAGAACTATGGCTACACCTTC. The chain combines TRBV5-1 with TRBJ1-2; D is uncertain. The CDR3 totals 12 residues. With 4 bases removed from V and 2 bases from J, the gap between germline ends came to 6 bases. Germline assignment: CDR1 SGHRS and CDR2 YFSETQ.

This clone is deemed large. This CDR3 reads CASSLVGGQDTQYF. The CDR3 DNA reads as TGTGCCAGCAGCTTAGTGGGGGGGCAAGATACGCAGTATTTT. The chain couples TRBV7-9 to TRBJ2-3; weak D call: TRBD2 (7 bases). Trimming left V 1 base short and J 5 bases short, with 10 bases between. The CDR3 loop spans 14 amino acids. In germline, CDR1 is SEHNR, CDR2 FQNEAQ (reference sequence).

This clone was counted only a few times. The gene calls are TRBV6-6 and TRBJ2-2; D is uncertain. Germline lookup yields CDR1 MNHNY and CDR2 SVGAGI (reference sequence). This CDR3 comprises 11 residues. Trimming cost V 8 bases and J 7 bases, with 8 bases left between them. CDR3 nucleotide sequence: TGTGCCAGCGGTAGAGACGGGGAGCTGTTTTTT. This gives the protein CASGRDGELFF.